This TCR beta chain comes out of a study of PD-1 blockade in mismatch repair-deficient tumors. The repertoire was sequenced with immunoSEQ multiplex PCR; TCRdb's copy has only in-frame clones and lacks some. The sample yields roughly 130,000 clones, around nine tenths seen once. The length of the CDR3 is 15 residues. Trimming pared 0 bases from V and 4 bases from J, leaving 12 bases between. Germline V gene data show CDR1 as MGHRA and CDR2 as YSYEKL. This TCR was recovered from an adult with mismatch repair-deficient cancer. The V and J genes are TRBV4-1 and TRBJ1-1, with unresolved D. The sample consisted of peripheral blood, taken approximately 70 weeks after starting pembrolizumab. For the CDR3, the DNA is TGCGCCAGCAGCCAAGATCTGGGCAGCGGCACTGAAGCTTTCTTT. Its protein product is CASSQDLGSGTEAFF.